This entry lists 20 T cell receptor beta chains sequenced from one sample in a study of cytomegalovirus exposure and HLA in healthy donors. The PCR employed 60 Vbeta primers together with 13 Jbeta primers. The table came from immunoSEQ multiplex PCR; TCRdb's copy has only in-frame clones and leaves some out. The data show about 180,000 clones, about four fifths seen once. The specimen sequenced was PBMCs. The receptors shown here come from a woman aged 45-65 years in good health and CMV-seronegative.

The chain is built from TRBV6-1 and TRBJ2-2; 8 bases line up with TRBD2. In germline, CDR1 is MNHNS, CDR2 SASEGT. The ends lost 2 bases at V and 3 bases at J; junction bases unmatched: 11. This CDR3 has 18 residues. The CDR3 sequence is CASSEFGREGQHTGELFF. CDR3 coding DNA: TGTGCCAGCAGTGAATTCGGTCGGGAGGGCCAGCACACCGGGGAGCTGTTTTTT.

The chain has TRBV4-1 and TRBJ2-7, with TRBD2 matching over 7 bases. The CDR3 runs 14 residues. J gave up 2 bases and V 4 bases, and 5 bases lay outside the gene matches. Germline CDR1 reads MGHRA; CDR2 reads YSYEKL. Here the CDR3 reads CASSPGTTTYEQYF. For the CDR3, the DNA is TGCGCCAGCAGCCCCGGGACTACCACCTACGAGCAGTACTTC.

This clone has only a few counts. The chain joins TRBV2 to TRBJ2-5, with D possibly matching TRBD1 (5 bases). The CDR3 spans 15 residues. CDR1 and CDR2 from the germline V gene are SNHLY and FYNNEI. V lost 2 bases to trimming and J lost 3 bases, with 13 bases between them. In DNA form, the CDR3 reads TGTGCCAGCAGTGAAATCCAGGGTGGGGAAGAGACCCAGTACTTC. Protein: CASSEIQGGEETQYF.

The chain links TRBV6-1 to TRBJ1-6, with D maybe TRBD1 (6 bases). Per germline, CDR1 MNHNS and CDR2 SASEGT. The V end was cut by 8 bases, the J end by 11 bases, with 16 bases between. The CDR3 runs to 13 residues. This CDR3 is CASRAGEATPLHF. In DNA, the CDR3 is TGTGCCAGCCGGGCAGGGGAAGCGACACCCCTCCACTTT.

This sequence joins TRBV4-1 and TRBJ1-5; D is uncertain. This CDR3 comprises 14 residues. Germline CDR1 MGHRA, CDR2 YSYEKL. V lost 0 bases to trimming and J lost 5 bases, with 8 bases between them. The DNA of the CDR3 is TGCGCCAGCAGCCAAGATGGGAGGTATCAGCCCCAGCATTTT. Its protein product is CASSQDGRYQPQHF.

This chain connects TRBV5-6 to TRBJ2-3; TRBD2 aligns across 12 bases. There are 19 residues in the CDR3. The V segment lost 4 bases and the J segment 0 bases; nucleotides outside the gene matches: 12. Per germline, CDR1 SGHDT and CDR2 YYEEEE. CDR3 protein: CASSASGGAVILSTDTQYF. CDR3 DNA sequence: TGTGCCAGCAGCGCTAGCGGGGGGGCTGTTATTCTAAGCACAGATACGCAGTATTTT.

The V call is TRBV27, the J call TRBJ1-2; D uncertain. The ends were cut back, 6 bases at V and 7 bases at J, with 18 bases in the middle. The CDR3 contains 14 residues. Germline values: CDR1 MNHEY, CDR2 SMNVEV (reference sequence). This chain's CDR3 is CASSSRGHAGGYTF. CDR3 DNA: TGTGCCAGCAGCTCCCGGGGTCACGCGGGTGGCTACACCTTC.

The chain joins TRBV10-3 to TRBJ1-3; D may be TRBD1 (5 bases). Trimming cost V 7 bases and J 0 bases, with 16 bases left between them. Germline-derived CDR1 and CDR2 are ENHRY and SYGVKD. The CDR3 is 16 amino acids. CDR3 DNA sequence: TGTGCCATCACCTCCGGAGGGGCCGGCTCTGGAAACACCATATATTTT. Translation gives CAITSGGAGSGNTIYF.

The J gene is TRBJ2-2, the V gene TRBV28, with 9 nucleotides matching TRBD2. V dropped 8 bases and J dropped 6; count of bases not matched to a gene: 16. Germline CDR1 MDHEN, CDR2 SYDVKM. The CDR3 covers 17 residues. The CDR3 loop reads CASGGGRGRGSPGELFF. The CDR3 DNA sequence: TGTGCCAGCGGTGGAGGCCGCGGGAGGGGAAGCCCCGGGGAGCTGTTTTTT. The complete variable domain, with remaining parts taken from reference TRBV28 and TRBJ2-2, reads DVKVTQSSRYLVKRTGEKVFLECVQDMDHENMFWYRQDPGLGLRLIYFSYDVKMKEKGDIPEGYSVSREKKERFSLILESASTNQTSMYLCASGGGRGRGSPGELFFGEGSRLTVL.

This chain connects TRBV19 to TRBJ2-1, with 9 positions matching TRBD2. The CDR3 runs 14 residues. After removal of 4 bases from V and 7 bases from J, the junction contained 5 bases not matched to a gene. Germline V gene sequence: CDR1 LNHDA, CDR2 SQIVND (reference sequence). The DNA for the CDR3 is TGTGCCAGTAGTAGCGGGGGGGCCGGGAATGAGCAGTTCTTC. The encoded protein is CASSSGGAGNEQFF.

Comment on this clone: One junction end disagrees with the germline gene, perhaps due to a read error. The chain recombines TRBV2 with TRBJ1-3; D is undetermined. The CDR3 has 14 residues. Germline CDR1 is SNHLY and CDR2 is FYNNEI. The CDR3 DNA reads TGTGCGAGCATGAGTCCGAGCTCTGGAAACACCATATATTTT. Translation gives CASMSPSSGNTIYF.

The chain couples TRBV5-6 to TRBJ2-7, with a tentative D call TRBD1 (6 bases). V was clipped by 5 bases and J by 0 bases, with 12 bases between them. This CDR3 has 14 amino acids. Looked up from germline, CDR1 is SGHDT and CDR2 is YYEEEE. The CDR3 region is CASRMTGNSYEQYF. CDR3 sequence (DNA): TGTGCCAGCAGGATGACAGGCAACTCCTACGAGCAGTACTTC.

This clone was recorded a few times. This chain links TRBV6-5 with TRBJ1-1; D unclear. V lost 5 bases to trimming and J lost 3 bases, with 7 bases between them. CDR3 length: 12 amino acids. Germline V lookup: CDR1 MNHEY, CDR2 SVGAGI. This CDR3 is CASSVGDTEAFF. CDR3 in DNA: TGTGCCAGCAGTGTGGGAGACACTGAAGCTTTCTTT.

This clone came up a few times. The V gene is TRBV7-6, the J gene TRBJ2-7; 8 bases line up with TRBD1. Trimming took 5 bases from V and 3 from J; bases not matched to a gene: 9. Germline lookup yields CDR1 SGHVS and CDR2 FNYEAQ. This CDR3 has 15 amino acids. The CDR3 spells CASSPSWDRNYEQYF. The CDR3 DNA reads TGTGCCAGCAGCCCCAGTTGGGACAGGAACTACGAGCAGTACTTC.

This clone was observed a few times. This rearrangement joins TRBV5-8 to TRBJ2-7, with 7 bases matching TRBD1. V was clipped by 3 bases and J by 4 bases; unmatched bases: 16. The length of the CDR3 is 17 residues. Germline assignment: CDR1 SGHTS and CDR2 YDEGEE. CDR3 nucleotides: TGTGCCAGCAGCTGGTACCCGACAGGGTTCGAGATGTACGAGCAGTACTTC. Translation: CASSWYPTGFEMYEQYF.

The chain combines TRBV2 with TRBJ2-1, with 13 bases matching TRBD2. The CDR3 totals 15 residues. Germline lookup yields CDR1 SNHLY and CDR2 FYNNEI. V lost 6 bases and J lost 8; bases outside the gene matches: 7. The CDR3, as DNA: TGTGCCAGCAGAGAGACTAGCGGGAGGCCCCATGAGCAGTTCTTC. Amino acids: CASRETSGRPHEQFF.

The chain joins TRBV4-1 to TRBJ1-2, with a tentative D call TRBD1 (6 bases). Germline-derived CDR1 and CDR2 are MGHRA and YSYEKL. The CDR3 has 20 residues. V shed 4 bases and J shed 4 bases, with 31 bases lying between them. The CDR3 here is CASSPKGGGNRGGTTYGYTF. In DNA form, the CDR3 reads TGCGCCAGCAGCCCCAAGGGAGGGGGTAACCGAGGCGGGACAACCTATGGCTACACCTTC.

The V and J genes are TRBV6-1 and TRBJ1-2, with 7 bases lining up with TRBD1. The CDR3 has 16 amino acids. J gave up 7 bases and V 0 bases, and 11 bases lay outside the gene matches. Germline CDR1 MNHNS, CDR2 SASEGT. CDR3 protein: CASSEASPLRGLGYTF. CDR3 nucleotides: TGTGCCAGCAGTGAAGCGTCCCCCCTTAGGGGGCTTGGCTACACCTTC.

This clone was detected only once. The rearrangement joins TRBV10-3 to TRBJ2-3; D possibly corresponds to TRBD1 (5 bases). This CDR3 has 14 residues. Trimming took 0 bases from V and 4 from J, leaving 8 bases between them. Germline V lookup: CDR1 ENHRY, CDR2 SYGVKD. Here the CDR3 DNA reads TGTGCCATCAGTGAGTCTCAGGGCTCAGATACGCAGTATTTT. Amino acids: CAISESQGSDTQYF.

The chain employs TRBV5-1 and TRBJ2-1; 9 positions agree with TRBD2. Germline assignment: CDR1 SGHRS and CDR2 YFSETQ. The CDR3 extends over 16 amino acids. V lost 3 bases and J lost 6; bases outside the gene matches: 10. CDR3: CASSWGVGGRGNEQFF. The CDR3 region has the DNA TGCGCCAGCAGCTGGGGGGTGGGCGGGAGGGGCAATGAGCAGTTCTTC.